Here is one T cell receptor beta chain with its context. As yet, its antigen is unknown. This sample was taken from a study of cytomegalovirus exposure and HLA in healthy donors. General study findings and limits: Across HLA loci, a later analysis found differing TCR association rates, with DRB1 most and HLA-C fewest.

Primers for the PCR totalled 60 Vbeta and 13 Jbeta. Libraries were prepared by immunoSEQ multiplex PCR; TCRdb keeps only in-frame clonotypes and omits some of them. The repertoire table contains 150,000 or so clones. This CDR3 comprises 13 residues. With 3 bases removed from V and 6 bases from J, the gap between germline ends came to 9 bases. The germline V gene encodes CDR1 SGHDN and CDR2 FVKESK. This TCR came from a woman between 50 and 59 years old in good health and CMV-seronegative. The sequenced sample was PBMCs. The chain employs TRBV14 and TRBJ1-5; TRBD1 is a possible D gene (6 bases). The CDR3 is CASSQGAGQPQHF. DNA for the CDR3: TGTGCCAGCAGCCAGGGGGCGGGTCAGCCCCAGCATTTT.